This entry describes one T cell receptor beta chain. Its antigen is as yet unknown. This record comes from a study of cytotoxic CD8 clonotypes in ibrutinib-treated CLL. In the study overall: Timing of response sample collection was a median around 12 months after treatment start, with a range of 6 to 36. Productive templates per sample averaged 255,043; productive rearrangements, some 99,000.

Study conclusions and caveats: Under treatment, the uncommon public clonotypes either contracted or remained stable.

Extraction of roughly 1.8 micrograms of genomic DNA from cryopreserved PBMCs supplied material for TCR beta libraries. Some clones are missing from TCRdb's copy, which holds only in-frame ones; the method was immunoSEQ multiplex PCR. The table records around 21,000 clones, 70% to 80% of them present only once. This CDR3 has 15 residues. The V gene lost 3 bases and the J gene lost 9 bases, with 22 bases spanning the gap. Per the germline V gene, CDR1 is SGHDT and CDR2 is YYEEEE. Here the sequenced sample was PBMCs, taken before ibrutinib treatment. This receptor was identified in a human donor with chronic lymphocytic leukemia. The rearrangement links TRBV5-6 to TRBJ2-7; D remains unclear. The CDR3 nucleotides are TGTGCCAGCAGCTGGCTTGGGCCACTGGGCTCCCGGCAGTACTTC. Residues: CASSWLGPLGSRQYF. Looking up the rest from reference TRBV5-6 and TRBJ2-7 gives the full variable domain: DAGVTQSPTHLIKTRGQQVTLRCSPKSGHDTVSWYQQALGQGPQFIFQYYEEEERQRGNFPDRFSGHQFPNYSSELNVNALLLGDSALYLCASSWLGPLGSRQYFGPGTRLTVT.